This TCR beta chain was captured in a study of T cell responses to AZD1222 COVID-19 vaccine (dated by TCRdb to the early 2020s). With respect to the entire study: A total of 233 trial participants underwent TCR sequencing, of whom some 210 received two doses of AZD1222 and about 26 received two doses of the MenACWY control vaccine. Trial participants were enrolled into age subgroups of 18-55, 56-69 and 70-plus years, which contained around 150, 28 and 57 TCR-sequenced participants, respectively.

What the time point label conveys for this sample: sample from adult after SARS-CoV-2 infection, after symptom onset. Two convalescent COVID-19 patients, sampled after symptom onset from adults with prior SARS-CoV-2 infection, were also TCR-sequenced for comparison. Sequences MGHRA (CDR1) and YSYEKL (CDR2) are obtained from the germline V gene. The V and J ends are trimmed by 3 bases and 0 bases, leaving 6 bases between them. The CDR3 has 15 amino acids, counting the end cysteine and phenylalanine. The CDR3 DNA has 45 bases and is translated from base 1. This clone appeared once. The antigen this receptor binds is unknown. Per-nucleotide qualities are absent, and no much larger clonotype sits a single base away. The CDR3 regions of human TCRbeta chains were subjected to immunosequencing. The paper's data handling went like this. TCRs in the repertoires were compared against a reference library of SARS-CoV-2-specific TCRs that had been generated with the MIRA antigen-specificity platform. Breadth was defined as the fraction of unique TCRs that were SARS-CoV-2-associated. Depth was defined as the fraction of total T cells that were SARS-CoV-2-associated. Using the MIRA data, every spike-specific TCR was mapped to the spike region that the TCR reacted to and assigned to either a CD4 or a CD8 class. Log10-transformed breadth and depth values were compared by one-way ANOVA with Sidak's multiple comparisons tests. In its TCRdb copy, this immuneACCESS table keeps in-frame sequences only and misses some clones. Where compared with another copy, unresolved V genes explain less than half of these, and the others have no known cause. That table is the source of V, J and clone size, and D and trimming were worked out from the DNA. In this sample the table shows 140,000 or so clones, 85% to 95% of which occur a single time. About 12% of the sample comes from the top ten.

General findings and caveats noted by the study authors: In the small 56-69-year group, the increase in depth fell short of significance, most likely because of low power. Vaccine-associated CD4 TCRs spanned the whole spike protein, with dominant responses in regions 160-218 and 743-854. Reportedly, almost half of the unique spike-specific TCRs recognized epitopes lying outside the regions that are mutated in the B.1.351 and B.1.1.7 variants. Conclusions about previously exposed vaccinees were limited because only six or seven AZD1222 recipients were SARS-CoV-2 seropositive at baseline. Most participants were white British and females outnumbered males, and the authors suggested that clonal diversity may have been underestimated. Because no day 14 peak-response samples were available, repertoires were characterized only after the peak T cell response. A significant rise in spike-specific TCR breadth and depth was observed after two AZD1222 doses relative to day 0 and relative to MenACWY recipients.

The rearrangement combines TRBV4-1 with TRBJ1-6; the D gene identity is not certain. This TCR derives from an adult who had recovered from COVID-19. The sequencing used peripheral blood, collected after recovery from COVID-19. The nucleotide sequence reads as follows: TGCGCCAGCAGCCACACAGTCTCCTATAATTCACCCCTCCACTTT. Its protein reads: CASSHTVSYNSPLHF.